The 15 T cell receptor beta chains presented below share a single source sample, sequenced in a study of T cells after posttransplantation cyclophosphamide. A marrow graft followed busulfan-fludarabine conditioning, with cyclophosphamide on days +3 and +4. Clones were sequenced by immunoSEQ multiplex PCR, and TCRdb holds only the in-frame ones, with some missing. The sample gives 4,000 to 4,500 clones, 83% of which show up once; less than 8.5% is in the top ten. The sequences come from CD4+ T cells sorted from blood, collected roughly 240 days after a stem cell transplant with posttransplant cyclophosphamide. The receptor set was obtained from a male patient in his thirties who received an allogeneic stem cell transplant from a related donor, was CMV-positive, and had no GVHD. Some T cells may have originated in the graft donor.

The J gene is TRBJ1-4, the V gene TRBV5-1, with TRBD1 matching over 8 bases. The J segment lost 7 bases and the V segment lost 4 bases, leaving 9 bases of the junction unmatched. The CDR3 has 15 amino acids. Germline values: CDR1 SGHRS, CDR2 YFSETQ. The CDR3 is CASSAQGAQGEKLFF. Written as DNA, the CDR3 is TGCGCCAGCAGCGCTCAGGGGGCGCAGGGTGAAAAACTGTTTTTT.

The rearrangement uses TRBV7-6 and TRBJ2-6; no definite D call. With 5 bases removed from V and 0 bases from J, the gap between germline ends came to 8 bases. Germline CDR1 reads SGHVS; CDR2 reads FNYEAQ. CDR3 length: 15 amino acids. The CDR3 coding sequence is TGTGCCAGCAGCCTTAGGAGCTCTGGGGCCAACGTCCTGACTTTC. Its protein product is CASSLRSSGANVLTF.

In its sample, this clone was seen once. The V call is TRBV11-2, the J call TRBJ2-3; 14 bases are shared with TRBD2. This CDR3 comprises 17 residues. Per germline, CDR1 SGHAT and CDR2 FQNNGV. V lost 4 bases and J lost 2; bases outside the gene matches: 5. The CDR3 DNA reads TGTGCCAGCAGCTCAAGACTAGCGGGAGGGCTCACAGATACGCAGTATTTT. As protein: CASSSRLAGGLTDTQYF. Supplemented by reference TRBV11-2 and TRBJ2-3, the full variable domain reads EAGVAQSPRYKIIEKRQSVAFWCNPISGHATLYWYQQILGQGPKLLIQFQNNGVVDDSQLPKDRFSAERLKGVDSTLKIQPAKLEDSAVYLCASSSRLAGGLTDTQYFGPGTRLTVL.

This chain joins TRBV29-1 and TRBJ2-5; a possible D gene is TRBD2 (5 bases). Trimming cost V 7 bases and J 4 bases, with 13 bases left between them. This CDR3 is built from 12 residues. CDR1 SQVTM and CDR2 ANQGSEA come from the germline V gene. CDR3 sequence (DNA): TGCAGCGGTGCTAGGGCGGGAGAGACCCAGTACTTC. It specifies CSGARAGETQYF.

The CDR3 region has the DNA TGTGCCAGCAGCTTAGGCGGGAGTAGGAGGAATGAGCAGTTCTTC. Amino acid sequence: CASSLGGSRRNEQFF. V and J are TRBV7-9 and TRBJ2-1; 7 bases map to TRBD2. The CDR3 loop spans 15 amino acids. The J segment lost 7 bases and the V segment lost 1 base, leaving 7 bases of the junction unmatched. CDR1 and CDR2 from the germline V gene are SEHNR and FQNEAQ (reference sequence).

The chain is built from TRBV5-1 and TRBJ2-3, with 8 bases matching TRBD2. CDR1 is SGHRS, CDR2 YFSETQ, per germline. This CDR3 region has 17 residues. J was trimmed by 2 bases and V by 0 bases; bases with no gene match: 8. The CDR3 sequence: CASSLGTVAGNTDTQYF. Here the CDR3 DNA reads TGCGCCAGCAGCTTGGGCACCGTAGCGGGGAACACAGATACGCAGTATTTT.

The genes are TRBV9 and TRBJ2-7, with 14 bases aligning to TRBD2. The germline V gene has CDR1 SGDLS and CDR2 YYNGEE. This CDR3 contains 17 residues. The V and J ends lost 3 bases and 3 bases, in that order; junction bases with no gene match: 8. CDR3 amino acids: CASSETSGRVGHYEQYF. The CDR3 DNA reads TGTGCCAGCAGCGAGACTAGCGGGAGGGTTGGCCACTACGAGCAGTACTTC.

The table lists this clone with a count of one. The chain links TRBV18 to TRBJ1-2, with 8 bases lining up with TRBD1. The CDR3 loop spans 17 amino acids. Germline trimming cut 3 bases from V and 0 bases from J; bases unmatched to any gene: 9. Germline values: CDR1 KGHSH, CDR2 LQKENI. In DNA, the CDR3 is TGTGCCAGCTCACCGTTCGACAGGGGATTAGCTAACTATGGCTACACCTTC. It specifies CASSPFDRGLANYGYTF. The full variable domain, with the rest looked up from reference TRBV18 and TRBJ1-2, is NAGVMQNPRHLVRRRGQEARLRCSPMKGHSHVYWYRQLPEEGLKFMVYLQKENIIDESGMPKERFSAEFPKEGPSILRIQQVVRGDSAAYFCASSPFDRGLANYGYTFGSGTRLTVV.

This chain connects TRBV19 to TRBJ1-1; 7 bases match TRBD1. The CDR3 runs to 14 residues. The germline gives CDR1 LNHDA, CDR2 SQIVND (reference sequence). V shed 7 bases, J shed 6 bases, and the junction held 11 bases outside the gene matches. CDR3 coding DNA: TGTGCCAGTATGAAACAGGGGCGCACGTCTGAAGCTTTCTTT. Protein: CASMKQGRTSEAFF. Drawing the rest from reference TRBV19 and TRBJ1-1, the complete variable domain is DGGITQSPKYLFRKEGQNVTLSCEQNLNHDAMYWYRQDPGQGLRLIYYSQIVNDFQKGDIAEGYSVSREKKESFPLTVTSAQKNPTAFYLCASMKQGRTSEAFFGQGTRLTVV.

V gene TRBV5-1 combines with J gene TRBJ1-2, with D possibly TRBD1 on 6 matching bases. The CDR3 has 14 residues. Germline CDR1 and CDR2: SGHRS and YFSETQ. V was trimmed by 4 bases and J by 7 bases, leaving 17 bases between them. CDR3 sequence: CASSGNRAGSGYTF. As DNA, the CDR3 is TGCGCCAGCAGCGGGAACAGGGCTGGTTCTGGCTACACCTTC. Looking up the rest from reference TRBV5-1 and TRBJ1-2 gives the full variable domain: KAGVTQTPRYLIKTRGQQVTLSCSPISGHRSVSWYQQTPGQGLQFLFEYFSETQRNKGNFPGRFSGRQFSNSRSEMNVSTLELGDSALYLCASSGNRAGSGYTFGSGTRLTVV.

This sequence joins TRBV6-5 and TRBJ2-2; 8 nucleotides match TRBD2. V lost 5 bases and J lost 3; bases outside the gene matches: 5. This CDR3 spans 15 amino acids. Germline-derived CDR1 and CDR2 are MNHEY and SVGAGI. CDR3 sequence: CASSHTSGYTGELFF. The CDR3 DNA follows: TGTGCCAGCAGTCACACTAGCGGATACACCGGGGAGCTGTTTTTT.

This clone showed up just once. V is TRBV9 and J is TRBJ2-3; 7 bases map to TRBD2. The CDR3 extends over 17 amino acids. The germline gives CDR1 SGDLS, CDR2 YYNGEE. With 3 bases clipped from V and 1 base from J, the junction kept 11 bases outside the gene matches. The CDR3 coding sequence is TGTGCCAGCAGCGCTGCCCCGGGAGGTAGAGGCACAGATACGCAGTATTTT. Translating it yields CASSAAPGGRGTDTQYF. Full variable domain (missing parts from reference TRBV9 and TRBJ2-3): DSGVTQTPKHLITATGQRVTLRCSPRSGDLSVYWYQQSLDQGLQFLIQYYNGEERAKGNILERFSAQQFPDLHSELNLSSLELGDSALYFCASSAAPGGRGTDTQYFGPGTRLTVL.

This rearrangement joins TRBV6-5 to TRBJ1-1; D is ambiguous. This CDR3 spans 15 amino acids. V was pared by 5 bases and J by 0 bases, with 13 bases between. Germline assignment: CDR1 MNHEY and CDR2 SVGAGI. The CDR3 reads CASSPRTLMNTEAFF. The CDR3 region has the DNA TGTGCCAGCAGTCCGAGAACCCTAATGAACACTGAAGCTTTCTTT.

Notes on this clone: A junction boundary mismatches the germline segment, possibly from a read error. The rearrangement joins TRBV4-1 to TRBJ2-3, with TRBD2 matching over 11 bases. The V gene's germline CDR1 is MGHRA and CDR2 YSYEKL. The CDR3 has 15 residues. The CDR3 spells CASSPTSGSIDTQYF. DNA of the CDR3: TGCGCCAGCAGTCCTACTAGCGGGAGCATAGATACGCAGTATTTT.

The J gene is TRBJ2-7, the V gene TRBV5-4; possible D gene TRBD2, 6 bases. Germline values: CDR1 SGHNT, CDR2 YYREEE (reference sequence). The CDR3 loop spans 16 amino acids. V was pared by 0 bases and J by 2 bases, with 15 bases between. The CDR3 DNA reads TGTGCCAGCAGCTTGGGGGCATCGGGAGTCGCCTACGAGCAGTACTTC. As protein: CASSLGASGVAYEQYF. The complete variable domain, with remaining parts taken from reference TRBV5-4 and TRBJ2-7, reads ETGVTQSPTHLIKTRGQQVTLRCSSQSGHNTVSWYQQALGQGPQFIFQYYREEENGRGNFPPRFSGLQFPNYSSELNVNALELDDSALYLCASSLGASGVAYEQYFGPGTRLTVT.